This record covers a single T cell receptor (beta chain). The data are from a study of blood T cell repertoires in COVID-19. For the study at large: The analysed material was cDNA or gDNA that came from T cells, B-cell-depleted T cells, or PBMCs.

Only in-frame clones appear in the TCRdb table, and some are missing; sequencing was by immunoSEQ multiplex PCR. The data hold around 110,000 clones, with 82% observed a single time. J lost 5 bases, V lost 4 bases, and 4 bases had no gene match. CDR3 size: 12 residues. The germline gives CDR1 SQVTM, CDR2 ANQGSEA. The source of this sequence is a woman in her 70s with acute or convalescent COVID-19. The J gene is TRBJ2-7, the V gene TRBV29-1; 8 bases are a match to TRBD1. Source material: peripheral blood. CDR3 bases: TGCAGCGTTGGGACAGGGTTTGACGAGCAGTACTTC. This codes for CSVGTGFDEQYF.